Shown below are 7 T cell receptor beta chains from a single sample sequenced in a study of T cell responses to AZD1222 COVID-19 vaccine. Profiling relied on immunoSEQ multiplex PCR, and the TCRdb table lists in-frame clones only, not all of them. The sample carries over 65,000 clones, roughly 80% recorded once. This specimen consisted of peripheral blood, obtained on day 0 of AZD1222 vaccination. Source of these receptors: an adult in good health.

As concerns this clone: Other DNA sequences in the sample encode the same CDR3. J is TRBJ2-7 and V is TRBV30; possibly TRBD2 for D (5 bases). Trimming took 2 bases from V and 1 from J, leaving 9 bases between them. The CDR3 runs 13 residues. In germline, CDR1 is GTSNPN, CDR2 SVGIG (reference sequence). CDR3 in DNA: TGTGCCTGGAGTAGAGGGCTTTCCTACGAGCAGTACTTC. Encoded protein: CAWSRGLSYEQYF.

The rearrangement joins TRBV21-1 to TRBJ1-5; the D segment call TRBD1 is taken from the table without a DNA check. TRBV21-1 is a recognized pseudogene. The CDR3 totals 15 residues. The CDR3 sequence is CASSTRDRRHQPQHF. The CDR3 DNA follows: TGTGCCAGCAGCACCCGGGACAGGCGCCATCAGCCCCAGCATTTT.

The rearrangement links TRBV30 to TRBJ1-3; 9 bases match TRBD1. CDR3 length: 15 amino acids. With 6 bases clipped from V and 2 bases from J, the junction kept 8 bases outside the gene matches. Germline-derived CDR1 and CDR2 are GTSNPN and SVGIG (reference sequence). The chain's CDR3 is CACYRGRLTGNTIYF. CDR3 DNA sequence: TGTGCCTGTTACAGGGGGCGTCTCACTGGAAACACCATATATTTT.

The sample holds one count of this clone. CDR3 DNA sequence: TGTGCCACCCGGACAGGGGGAAACTCTGGGGCCAACGTCCTGACTTTC. It specifies CATRTGGNSGANVLTF. The chain couples TRBV19 to TRBJ2-6; 10 nucleotides align to TRBD1. There are 16 residues in the CDR3. With 10 bases clipped from V and 0 bases from J, the junction kept 6 bases outside the gene matches. From germline, CDR1 is LNHDA and CDR2 SQIVND (reference sequence).

This clone was detected only a few times. The chain couples TRBV10-3 to TRBJ1-4; the match to TRBD1 covers 9 bases. V dropped 5 bases and J dropped 7; count of bases not matched to a gene: 5. Germline CDR1 and CDR2: ENHRY and SYGVKD. This CDR3 has 14 amino acids. The CDR3 loop reads CAISPGTGTEKLFF. DNA of the CDR3: TGTGCCATCAGTCCCGGGACAGGGACTGAAAAACTGTTTTTT.

This clone showed up just a few times. J is TRBJ1-2 and V is TRBV7-9; 8 bases fit TRBD1. Germline lookup yields CDR1 SEHNR and CDR2 FQNEAQ (reference sequence). This CDR3 contains 14 residues. V lost 6 bases, J lost 7 bases, and 10 bases stayed unmatched. DNA for the CDR3: TGTGCCAGCAGGCAGGACAGGGCTAGGAGTGGCTACACCTTC. Its protein is CASRQDRARSGYTF.

The chain is built from TRBV3-1 (or the pseudogene TRBV3-2) and TRBJ2-2; D call uncertain. V was cut by 4 bases and J by 5 bases, with 14 bases left in between. Germline V gives CDR1 LGHDT, CDR2 YNNKEL (reference sequence). The CDR3 sequence is 15 residues long. CDR3 residues: CASSLTPPLTGELFF. The CDR3 DNA sequence: TGTGCCAGCAGCCTGACCCCCCCTCTAACCGGGGAGCTGTTTTTT.